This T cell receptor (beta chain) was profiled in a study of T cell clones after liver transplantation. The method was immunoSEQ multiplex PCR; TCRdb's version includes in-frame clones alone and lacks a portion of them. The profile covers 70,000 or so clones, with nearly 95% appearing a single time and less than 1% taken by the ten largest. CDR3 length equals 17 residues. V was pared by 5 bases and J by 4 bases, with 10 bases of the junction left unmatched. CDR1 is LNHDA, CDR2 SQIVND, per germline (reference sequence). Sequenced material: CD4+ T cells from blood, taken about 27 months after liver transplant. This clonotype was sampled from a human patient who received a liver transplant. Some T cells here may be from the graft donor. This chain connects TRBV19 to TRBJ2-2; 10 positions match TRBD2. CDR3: CASSSQSGRARTGELFF. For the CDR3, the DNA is TGTGCCAGTAGTTCTCAAAGCGGGAGGGCCCGCACCGGGGAGCTGTTTTTT. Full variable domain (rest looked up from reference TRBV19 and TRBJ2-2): DGGITQSPKYLFRKEGQNVTLSCEQNLNHDAMYWYRQDPGQGLRLIYYSQIVNDFQKGDIAEGYSVSREKKESFPLTVTSAQKNPTAFYLCASSSQSGRARTGELFFGEGSRLTVL.